The rows below give T cell receptor beta chains drawn from one sample of a study of cytomegalovirus exposure and HLA in healthy donors. Sequenced by immunoSEQ multiplex PCR; TCRdb stores in-frame clones only, minus some. The sample includes 110,000 to 150,000 clones. Sequencing was carried out using PBMCs. These receptor sequences come from a male donor in good health and CMV-seronegative. Each CDR3 is given with its conserved first and last residue. Each record gives: J gene, V gene, D gene, CDR3 protein, CDR3 DNA. D genes are given only for firm matches.

j_call: TRBJ2-7
v_call: TRBV19
d_call: .
cdr3_aa: CASSNTRYEQYF
cdr3_nt: TGTGCCAGTAGTAACACCCGATACGAGCAGTACTTC

j_call: TRBJ1-2
v_call: TRBV7-9
d_call: TRBD1
cdr3_aa: CASSDAGTGALANYGYTF
cdr3_nt: TGTGCCAGCAGCGACGCCGGGACAGGGGCGTTAGCTAACTATGGCTACACCTTC

j_call: TRBJ1-1
v_call: TRBV11-2
d_call: TRBD1
cdr3_aa: CASSTRQGTEAFF
cdr3_nt: TGTGCCAGCAGCACCAGACAGGGCACTGAAGCTTTCTTT

j_call: TRBJ2-2
v_call: TRBV12-5
d_call: .
cdr3_aa: CASGPPGVGGELFF
cdr3_nt: TGTGCTAGTGGTCCCCCGGGGGTCGGCGGGGAGCTGTTTTTT

j_call: TRBJ2-3
v_call: TRBV28
d_call: TRBD2
cdr3_aa: CASRSGGAYTQYF
cdr3_nt: TGTGCCAGCAGGAGCGGGGGGGCATATACGCAGTATTTT

j_call: TRBJ2-5
v_call: TRBV28
d_call: .
cdr3_aa: CASSLSGYQETQYF
cdr3_nt: TGTGCCAGCAGCCTCTCGGGGTACCAAGAGACCCAGTACTTC

j_call: TRBJ1-4
v_call: TRBV6-6
d_call: TRBD1
cdr3_aa: CASSSYRGIDEKLFF
cdr3_nt: TGTGCCAGCAGTTCCTACAGGGGAATAGATGAAAAACTGTTTTTT

j_call: TRBJ1-1
v_call: TRBV5-6
d_call: .
cdr3_aa: CASSFRSQATEAFF
cdr3_nt: TGTGCCAGCAGCTTCCGGTCTCAGGCGACTGAAGCTTTCTTT

j_call: TRBJ2-7
v_call: TRBV30
d_call: .
cdr3_aa: CAWSDPGRLAYEQYF
cdr3_nt: TGTGCCTGGAGTGACCCAGGGCGTCTAGCCTACGAGCAGTACTTC

j_call: TRBJ1-1
v_call: TRBV15
d_call: .
cdr3_aa: CATSRGGGRSEAFF
cdr3_nt: TGTGCCACCAGCAGGGGCGGGGGGAGGTCTGAAGCTTTCTTT

j_call: TRBJ1-3
v_call: TRBV19
d_call: TRBD1
cdr3_aa: CASSGLRTGAGNTIYF
cdr3_nt: TGTGCCAGTAGTGGCCTTAGGACAGGGGCTGGAAACACCATATATTTT

j_call: TRBJ2-3
v_call: TRBV6-4
d_call: TRBD1
cdr3_aa: CASSSGTGGTDTQYF
cdr3_nt: TGTGCCAGCAGCTCCGGGACAGGAGGCACAGATACGCAGTATTTT

j_call: TRBJ2-2
v_call: TRBV18
d_call: TRBD1
cdr3_aa: CASSPPGQIPGELFF
cdr3_nt: TGTGCCAGCTCACCACCGGGACAGATACCCGGGGAGCTGTTTTTT

j_call: TRBJ1-1
v_call: TRBV6-5
d_call: TRBD1
cdr3_aa: CASRGDRMNTEAFF
cdr3_nt: TGTGCCAGCAGAGGGGACAGGATGAACACTGAAGCTTTCTTT

j_call: TRBJ2-5
v_call: TRBV30
d_call: .
cdr3_aa: CAWSPHTGSQETQYF
cdr3_nt: TGTGCCTGGAGTCCCCACACAGGATCCCAAGAGACCCAGTACTTC

j_call: TRBJ2-1
v_call: TRBV27
d_call: TRBD2
cdr3_aa: CASSDTSGPYEQFF
cdr3_nt: TGTGCCAGCAGTGATACTAGCGGTCCTTATGAGCAGTTCTTC

j_call: TRBJ2-3
v_call: TRBV9
d_call: TRBD2
cdr3_aa: CASSVSFRTSGGDTQYF
cdr3_nt: TGTGCCAGCAGCGTATCCTTTAGGACTAGCGGAGGAGATACGCAGTATTTT

j_call: TRBJ1-3
v_call: TRBV9
d_call: TRBD1
cdr3_aa: CASSAGTDSGNTIYF
cdr3_nt: TGTGCCAGCAGCGCCGGGACAGACTCTGGAAACACCATATATTTT

j_call: TRBJ2-2
v_call: TRBV11-2
d_call: .
cdr3_aa: CASSLAAGNTGELFF
cdr3_nt: TGTGCCAGCAGCTTAGCTGCGGGAAACACCGGGGAGCTGTTTTTT

j_call: TRBJ2-5
v_call: TRBV19
d_call: .
cdr3_aa: CASSIISGRQETQYF
cdr3_nt: TGTGCCAGTAGTATAATCAGCGGGCGACAAGAGACCCAGTACTTC

j_call: TRBJ2-1
v_call: TRBV15
d_call: TRBD2
cdr3_aa: CATSRDPAGGGRVNEQFF
cdr3_nt: TGTGCCACCAGCAGAGACCCCGCGGGGGGCGGGAGGGTCAATGAGCAGTTCTTC

j_call: TRBJ2-3
v_call: TRBV5-1
d_call: TRBD2
cdr3_aa: CASSSLRGRGAPDTQYF
cdr3_nt: TGCGCCAGCAGCTCCCTCCGAGGGCGGGGGGCCCCAGATACGCAGTATTTT

j_call: TRBJ1-1
v_call: TRBV6-6
d_call: TRBD1
cdr3_aa: CASSSDRRKNTEAFF
cdr3_nt: TGTGCCAGCAGTTCGGACAGGCGTAAGAACACTGAAGCTTTCTTT

j_call: TRBJ1-1
v_call: TRBV5-6
d_call: .
cdr3_aa: CASSLGAGVMNTEAFF
cdr3_nt: TGTGCCAGCAGCTTGGGGGCAGGGGTCATGAACACTGAAGCTTTCTTT

j_call: TRBJ2-6
v_call: TRBV5-6
d_call: TRBD1
cdr3_aa: CASSQGQRPGANVLTF
cdr3_nt: TGTGCCAGCAGCCAGGGACAGAGACCCGGGGCCAACGTCCTGACTTTC

j_call: TRBJ2-1
v_call: TRBV7-6
d_call: .
cdr3_aa: CASSLEGVGLDEQFF
cdr3_nt: TGTGCCAGCAGCTTAGAGGGGGTGGGTCTGGATGAGCAGTTCTTC

j_call: TRBJ1-1
v_call: TRBV7-9
d_call: TRBD1
cdr3_aa: CASSLGAGGRTEAFF
cdr3_nt: TGTGCCAGCAGCTTAGGGGCAGGGGGTAGGACTGAAGCTTTCTTT

j_call: TRBJ2-1
v_call: TRBV19
d_call: .
cdr3_aa: CASSISSGDNEQFF
cdr3_nt: TGTGCCAGTAGTATTAGCTCCGGAGACAATGAGCAGTTCTTC

j_call: TRBJ2-1
v_call: TRBV6-5
d_call: TRBD1
cdr3_aa: CASSQGADNEQFF
cdr3_nt: TGTGCCAGCAGCCAGGGGGCTGACAATGAGCAGTTCTTC

j_call: TRBJ1-4
v_call: TRBV7-3
d_call: TRBD1
cdr3_aa: CASSSSPTGNNEKLFF
cdr3_nt: TGTGCCAGCAGCTCGAGTCCGACAGGGAATAATGAAAAACTGTTTTTT

j_call: TRBJ2-7
v_call: TRBV20-1
d_call: .
cdr3_aa: CSGSPLSEQYF
cdr3_nt: TGCAGTGGTTCCCCTCTGAGCGAGCAGTACTTC

j_call: TRBJ1-3
v_call: TRBV5-6
d_call: .
cdr3_aa: CASSLDRDGRGNTIYF
cdr3_nt: TGTGCCAGCAGCTTGGACCGGGACGGGAGGGGAAACACCATATATTTT

j_call: TRBJ2-7
v_call: TRBV7-2
d_call: TRBD2
cdr3_aa: CASSSPGAGRYEQYF
cdr3_nt: TGTGCCAGCAGTAGCCCGGGAGCCGGGAGGTACGAGCAGTACTTC

j_call: TRBJ2-7
v_call: TRBV30
d_call: TRBD2
cdr3_aa: CAWMGGGYYEQYF
cdr3_nt: TGTGCCTGGATGGGCGGGGGGTACTACGAGCAGTACTTC

j_call: TRBJ2-1
v_call: TRBV29-1
d_call: .
cdr3_aa: CSAREKGPPGNEQFF
cdr3_nt: TGCAGCGCCCGAGAGAAGGGGCCCCCCGGCAATGAGCAGTTCTTC

j_call: TRBJ2-5
v_call: TRBV6-1
d_call: .
cdr3_aa: CASSESSAGKQETQYF
cdr3_nt: TGTGCCAGCAGTGAATCTTCGGCGGGCAAGCAAGAGACCCAGTACTTC

j_call: TRBJ1-2
v_call: TRBV5-7
d_call: TRBD1
cdr3_aa: CASSLDPRGRGYGYTF
cdr3_nt: TGTGCCAGCAGCTTGGACCCTAGGGGGCGCGGATATGGCTACACCTTC

j_call: TRBJ1-2
v_call: TRBV6-1
d_call: .
cdr3_aa: CASSEGSFWDYGYTF
cdr3_nt: TGTGCCAGCAGTGAAGGTAGCTTTTGGGACTATGGCTACACCTTC

j_call: TRBJ2-5
v_call: TRBV19
d_call: .
cdr3_aa: CASSIAGWGTQYF
cdr3_nt: TGTGCCAGTAGTATAGCGGGGTGGGGGACCCAGTACTTC

j_call: TRBJ1-1
v_call: TRBV5-1
d_call: .
cdr3_aa: CASSPTGTRPEAFF
cdr3_nt: TGCGCCAGCAGCCCAACCGGGACACGCCCTGAAGCTTTCTTT

j_call: TRBJ2-4
v_call: TRBV6-1
d_call: .
cdr3_aa: CASSPREKAKNIQYF
cdr3_nt: TGTGCCAGCAGCCCTAGAGAAAAGGCCAAAAACATTCAGTACTTC

j_call: TRBJ2-7
v_call: TRBV6-1
d_call: TRBD1
cdr3_aa: CASSEAGQFHSDF
cdr3_nt: TGTGCCAGCAGTGAAGCGGGACAGTTCCACAGTGACTTC

j_call: TRBJ2-7
v_call: TRBV5-1
d_call: .
cdr3_aa: CASSRDSLSANEQYF
cdr3_nt: TGCGCCAGCAGTCGCGACAGCCTATCCGCCAACGAGCAGTACTTC

j_call: TRBJ1-5
v_call: TRBV30
d_call: TRBD1
cdr3_aa: CAWSGGQGGNQPQHF
cdr3_nt: TGTGCCTGGAGTGGTGGACAGGGGGGCAATCAGCCCCAGCATTTT

j_call: TRBJ1-1
v_call: TRBV2
d_call: .
cdr3_aa: CASKLVDTEAFF
cdr3_nt: TGTGCCAGCAAATTAGTAGACACTGAAGCTTTCTTT

j_call: TRBJ2-7
v_call: TRBV5-1
d_call: .
cdr3_aa: CASRVAENSYEQYF
cdr3_nt: TGCGCCAGCAGAGTTGCGGAGAATTCCTACGAGCAGTACTTC

j_call: TRBJ2-3
v_call: TRBV25-1
d_call: TRBD2
cdr3_aa: CASSAKGAGGTDTQYF
cdr3_nt: TGTGCCAGCAGTGCTAAGGGAGCGGGAGGCACAGATACGCAGTATTTT

j_call: TRBJ1-1
v_call: TRBV28
d_call: .
cdr3_aa: CASSLGVGGAAFF
cdr3_nt: TGTGCCAGCAGTTTAGGAGTTGGGGGCGCGGCTTTCTTT

j_call: TRBJ2-5
v_call: TRBV5-4
d_call: TRBD2
cdr3_aa: CASSWGGYQETQYF
cdr3_nt: TGTGCCAGCAGCTGGGGGGGGTACCAAGAGACCCAGTACTTC

j_call: TRBJ2-7
v_call: TRBV20-1
d_call: .
cdr3_aa: CSAPDFDEQYF
cdr3_nt: TGCAGTGCTCCGGACTTTGACGAGCAGTACTTC

j_call: TRBJ2-1
v_call: TRBV13
d_call: TRBD2
cdr3_aa: CASSRTSGTYNEQFF
cdr3_nt: TGTGCCAGCAGCCGGACTAGCGGGACCTACAATGAGCAGTTCTTC

j_call: TRBJ2-7
v_call: TRBV5-3
d_call: .
cdr3_aa: CARSFGGDPGKQYF
cdr3_nt: TGTGCCAGAAGCTTCGGGGGTGACCCAGGCAAGCAGTACTTC

j_call: TRBJ1-1
v_call: TRBV6-1
d_call: .
cdr3_aa: CASSEPSGGHTEAFF
cdr3_nt: TGTGCCAGCAGTGAACCGTCCGGGGGACACACTGAAGCTTTCTTT

j_call: TRBJ2-5
v_call: TRBV4-3
d_call: TRBD2
cdr3_aa: CASSQDREGLETQYF
cdr3_nt: TGCGCCAGCAGCCAAGATCGGGAGGGGCTTGAGACCCAGTACTTC

j_call: TRBJ2-7
v_call: TRBV6-5
d_call: TRBD2
cdr3_aa: CASSYRTSGGYEQYF
cdr3_nt: TGTGCCAGCAGTTACAGGACTAGCGGGGGCTACGAGCAGTACTTC

j_call: TRBJ1-2
v_call: TRBV29-1
d_call: .
cdr3_aa: CSVGQPYGYTF
cdr3_nt: TGCAGCGTTGGACAGCCCTATGGCTACACCTTC

j_call: TRBJ1-1
v_call: TRBV6-5
d_call: .
cdr3_aa: CASTQRGGVTEAFF
cdr3_nt: TGTGCCAGCACCCAAAGGGGGGGGGTTACTGAAGCTTTCTTT